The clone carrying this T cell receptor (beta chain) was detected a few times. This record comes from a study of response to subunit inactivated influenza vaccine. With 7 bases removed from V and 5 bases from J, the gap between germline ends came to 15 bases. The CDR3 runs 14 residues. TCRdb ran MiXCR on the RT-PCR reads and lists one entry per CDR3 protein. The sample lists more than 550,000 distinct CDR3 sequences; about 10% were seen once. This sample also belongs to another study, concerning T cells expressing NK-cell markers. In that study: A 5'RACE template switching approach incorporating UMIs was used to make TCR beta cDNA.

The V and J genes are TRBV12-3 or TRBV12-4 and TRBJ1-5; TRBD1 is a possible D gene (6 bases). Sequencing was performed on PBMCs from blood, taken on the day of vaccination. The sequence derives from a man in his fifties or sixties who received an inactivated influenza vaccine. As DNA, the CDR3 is TGTGCCAGCACCCCGGACAGCACTTATCAGCCCCAGCATTTT. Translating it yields CASTPDSTYQPQHF.